This entry features one TCR beta chain sequence. Its antigen is as yet unknown. Looked up from germline, CDR1 is PRHDT and CDR2 is FYEKMQ (reference sequence). J lost 7 bases, V lost 5 bases, and 10 bases had no gene match. This CDR3 comprises 17 residues. 60 Vbeta and 13 Jbeta primers were used in PCR. TCRdb keeps only in-frame clones here, not all; method: immunoSEQ multiplex PCR. In all, the sample yields 150,000 to 250,000 clones. The sample is drawn from a study of cytomegalovirus exposure and HLA in healthy donors. Overall study findings and caveats: Links to common viral pathogens appeared, in a later analysis, for several of the most significant clusters. Judged likely to be a sequencing artifact was a cluster of highly shared sequence variants. Solely CMV serostatus was available to characterize immune exposure. In a later analysis, CMV-associated beta chains were mostly HLA-associated, it appeared.

The chain recombines TRBV13 with TRBJ1-6; 11 bases are a match to TRBD1. Material for sequencing was PBMCs. The sequence derives from a boy aged 5-17 years in good health and CMV-seronegative. In nucleotides, the CDR3 is TGTGCCAGCAGCCCCCTAGGACAGGGGGCAAAGAATTCACCCCTCCACTTT. Its protein is CASSPLGQGAKNSPLHF.